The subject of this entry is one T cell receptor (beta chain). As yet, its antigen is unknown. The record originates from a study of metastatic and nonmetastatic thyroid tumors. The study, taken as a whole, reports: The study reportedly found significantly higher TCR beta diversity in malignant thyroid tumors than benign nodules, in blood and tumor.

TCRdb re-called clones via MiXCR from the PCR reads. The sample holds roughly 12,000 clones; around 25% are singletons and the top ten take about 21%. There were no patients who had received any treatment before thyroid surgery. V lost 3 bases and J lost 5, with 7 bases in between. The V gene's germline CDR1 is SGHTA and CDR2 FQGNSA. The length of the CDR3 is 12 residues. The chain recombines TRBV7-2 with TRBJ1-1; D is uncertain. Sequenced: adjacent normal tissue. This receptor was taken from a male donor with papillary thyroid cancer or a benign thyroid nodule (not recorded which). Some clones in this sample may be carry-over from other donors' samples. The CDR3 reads CASSFLYTEAFF. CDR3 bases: TGTGCCAGCAGCTTTTTATATACTGAAGCTTTCTTT.